Each of the 27 T cell receptor beta chains below was sequenced from the same sample in a study of T cell responses to AZD1222 COVID-19 vaccine. Produced via immunoSEQ multiplex PCR; TCRdb's table is partial and in-frame only. The table lists 120,000 or so clones, around 92% of them singletons, with around 7.8% in the top ten. The source material was peripheral blood, sampled on day 0 of AZD1222 vaccination. The source of these receptors is an adult in good health.

V is TRBV5-1 and J is TRBJ1-1; 9 positions agree with TRBD1. The length of the CDR3 is 15 residues. Germline-derived CDR1 and CDR2 are SGHRS and YFSETQ. V was pared by 2 bases and J by 4 bases, with 6 bases of the junction left unmatched. CDR3 sequence: CASSLKQGASTEAFF. As DNA, the CDR3 is TGCGCCAGCAGCTTAAAACAGGGGGCGAGCACTGAAGCTTTCTTT. Combining the CDR3 with reference TRBV5-1 and TRBJ1-1 gives the whole variable domain KAGVTQTPRYLIKTRGQQVTLSCSPISGHRSVSWYQQTPGQGLQFLFEYFSETQRNKGNFPGRFSGRQFSNSRSEMNVSTLELGDSALYLCASSLKQGASTEAFFGQGTRLTVV.

V is TRBV5-4 and J is TRBJ1-4; D is undetermined. The germline gives CDR1 SGHNT, CDR2 YYREEE (reference sequence). This CDR3 has 16 residues. Trimming stripped 4 bases from V and 0 bases from J, with 13 bases between. CDR3 sequence reads: CASSIFGLTTNEKLFF. The CDR3 nucleotides are TGTGCCAGCAGCATCTTCGGCTTAACAACTAATGAAAAACTGTTTTTT.

The chain couples TRBV15 to TRBJ1-1, with D perhaps TRBD1 (6 bases). There are 15 residues in the CDR3. V was pared by 0 bases and J by 2 bases, with 10 bases between. CDR1 LNHNV and CDR2 YYDKDF come from the germline V gene (reference sequence). The CDR3 DNA reads as TGTGCCACCAGCAGAGAGGGGGGGGCCAACACTGAAGCTTTCTTT. It specifies CATSREGGANTEAFF.

The gene calls are TRBV29-1 and TRBJ2-1; 12 positions agree with TRBD2. Germline V gene data show CDR1 as SQVTM and CDR2 as ANQGSEA. The CDR3 sequence is 13 residues long. The V gene end was trimmed by 8 bases and the J gene end by 4 bases; junction bases not matched to a gene: 3. The CDR3 is CSRTSGAYNEQFF. In DNA form, the CDR3 reads TGCAGCCGGACTAGCGGGGCTTACAATGAGCAGTTCTTC.

This clone was counted once. An end of the junction does not agree with germline; a read error may underlie this. The chain has TRBV12-3 or TRBV12-4 and TRBJ1-5; D remains unclear. CDR3 size: 13 residues. The CDR3 loop reads CASSLGPNQPQHF. The CDR3 DNA reads as TGTGCCAGCAGCTTAGGTCCGAATCAGCCCCAGCATTTT.

The J gene is TRBJ2-2, the V gene TRBV27; D not certain. The CDR3 totals 15 residues. Deletions cut 7 bases from V and 5 bases from J, with 17 bases between. CDR1 and CDR2 from the germline V gene are MNHEY and SMNVEV (reference sequence). DNA for the CDR3: TGTGCCAGCACTCCATCGCAGGTTGGGACCGGGGAGCTGTTTTTT. Amino acid sequence: CASTPSQVGTGELFF.

The chain is built from TRBV14 and TRBJ2-5; D remains unclear. In germline, CDR1 is SGHDN, CDR2 FVKESK. Trimming took 3 bases from V and 3 from J, leaving 11 bases between them. There are 14 residues in the CDR3. The CDR3 sequence: CASSQRRQKETQYF. The CDR3 bases are TGTGCCAGCAGCCAGAGGCGGCAGAAAGAGACCCAGTACTTC.

The chain uses TRBV5-1 and TRBJ1-1; D not certain. Germline V gene lookup returns CDR1 SGHRS and CDR2 YFSETQ. Trimming cost V 4 bases and J 8 bases, with 15 bases left between them. The CDR3 consists of 13 residues. CDR3 in amino acids: CASSTEGYREAFF. The CDR3 DNA reads TGCGCCAGCAGCACCGAGGGTTACCGGGAAGCTTTCTTT. Full variable domain (outside the CDR3, taken from reference TRBV5-1 and TRBJ1-1): KAGVTQTPRYLIKTRGQQVTLSCSPISGHRSVSWYQQTPGQGLQFLFEYFSETQRNKGNFPGRFSGRQFSNSRSEMNVSTLELGDSALYLCASSTEGYREAFFGQGTRLTVV.

The chain couples TRBV10-3 to TRBJ1-4; D call uncertain. CDR3 length: 12 residues. Germline loops: CDR1 ENHRY, CDR2 SYGVKD. Trimming took off 2 bases at V and 12 bases at J, with 10 bases between the two ends. CDR3 amino acids: CAISERFGELFF. CDR3 coding DNA: TGTGCCATCAGTGAGCGGTTCGGGGAACTGTTTTTT.

CDR3 DNA sequence: TGTGCCAGCAGTGAAGGAAAGGGGGTCGGAGAGACCCAGTACTTC. Its translation is CASSEGKGVGETQYF. The chain is built from TRBV25-1 and TRBJ2-5, with D possibly being TRBD1 (6 bases). Germline V gene lookup returns CDR1 MGHDK and CDR2 SYGVNS. The CDR3 has 15 amino acids. V was cut by 2 bases and J by 4 bases, with 14 bases left in between. Combining the CDR3 with reference TRBV25-1 and TRBJ2-5 gives the whole variable domain EADIYQTPRYLVIGTGKKITLECSQTMGHDKMYWYQQDPGMELHLIHYSYGVNSTEKGDLSSESTVSRIRTEHFPLTLESARPSHTSQYLCASSEGKGVGETQYFGPGTRLLVL.

The chain links TRBV7-3 to TRBJ1-1; D not resolved. This CDR3 has 9 amino acids. Germline-derived CDR1 and CDR2 are SGHTA and FQGTGA. The ends were cut back, 5 bases at V and 8 bases at J, with 3 bases in the middle. The CDR3: CASSREAFF. CDR3 DNA: TGTGCCAGCAGCCGGGAAGCTTTCTTT.

The chain employs TRBV5-1 and TRBJ1-4, with D unclear. Germline lookup yields CDR1 SGHRS and CDR2 YFSETQ. Trimming took off 4 bases at V and 8 bases at J, with 12 bases between the two ends. The length of the CDR3 is 13 residues. DNA for the CDR3: TGCGCCAGCAGCCTGATGGTAGGCGAAAAACTGTTTTTT. The encoded protein is CASSLMVGEKLFF. The entire variable domain, with the rest obtained from reference TRBV5-1 and TRBJ1-4, is as follows: KAGVTQTPRYLIKTRGQQVTLSCSPISGHRSVSWYQQTPGQGLQFLFEYFSETQRNKGNFPGRFSGRQFSNSRSEMNVSTLELGDSALYLCASSLMVGEKLFFGSGTQLSVL.

This chain connects TRBV10-2 to TRBJ2-7; D remains ambiguous. Trimming pared 4 bases from V and 2 bases from J, leaving 3 bases between. This CDR3 contains 11 residues. Germline CDR1 and CDR2: WSHSY and SAAADI. DNA for the CDR3: TGCGCCAGCAGTGGGGCCTACGAGCAGTACTTC. This encodes CASSGAYEQYF.

Here the CDR3 reads CASSPNRVLNYGYTF. The CDR3 bases are TGTGCCAGCAGCCCCAACAGGGTCCTTAACTATGGCTACACCTTC. V usage is TRBV7-9 and J usage is TRBJ1-2; TRBD1 is a possible D gene (6 bases). The V end was cut by 5 bases, the J end by 1 base, with 14 bases between. Germline loops: CDR1 SEHNR, CDR2 FQNEAQ (reference sequence). The CDR3 sequence is 15 residues long. Drawing the rest from reference TRBV7-9 and TRBJ1-2, the complete variable domain is DTGVSQNPRHKITKRGQNVTFRCDPISEHNRLYWYRQTLGQGPEFLTYFQNEAQLEKSRLLSDRFSAERPKGSFSTLEIQRTEQGDSAMYLCASSPNRVLNYGYTFGSGTRLTVV.

Written as DNA, the CDR3 is TGTGCCAGCAGCGTTGGGGGAGGGGAGCAGTACTTC. Encoded protein: CASSVGGGEQYF. The chain combines TRBV9 with TRBJ2-7, with 7 bases aligning to TRBD2. CDR3 length: 12 residues. Germline CDR1 SGDLS, CDR2 YYNGEE. The V gene end was trimmed by 2 bases and the J gene end by 7 bases; junction bases not matched to a gene: 3.

The CDR3 DNA sequence: TGTGCCAGCAGCCCAGCGAGGGAGGACCGGCGAGGCTACACCTTC. Amino acid sequence: CASSPAREDRRGYTF. The rearrangement links TRBV3-1 (or the pseudogene TRBV3-2) to TRBJ1-2; D unresolved. The CDR3 sequence is 15 residues long. V was pared by 4 bases and J by 8 bases, with 20 bases between. Per the germline V gene, CDR1 is LGHDT and CDR2 is YNNKEL (reference sequence).

The chain has TRBV28 and TRBJ1-5, with D perhaps matching TRBD1 (5 bases). Germline lookup yields CDR1 MDHEN and CDR2 SYDVKM. This CDR3 is built from 15 residues. Trimming took off 8 bases at V and 1 base at J, with 15 bases between the two ends. The CDR3 loop reads CASREGERSNQPQHF. CDR3 nucleotide sequence: TGTGCCAGCCGGGAAGGGGAGAGAAGCAATCAGCCCCAGCATTTT.

The chain combines TRBV7-9 with TRBJ2-1; D is ambiguous. V was clipped by 7 bases and J by 8 bases, with 6 bases between them. Germline CDR1 and CDR2: SEHNR and FQNEAQ (reference sequence). The CDR3 extends over 10 amino acids. The CDR3 region is CASTVDEQFF. Here the CDR3 DNA reads TGTGCCAGCACAGTGGATGAGCAGTTCTTC.

The rearrangement joins TRBV18 to TRBJ2-2; 10 nucleotides align to TRBD1. Germline CDR1 KGHSH, CDR2 LQKENI. Losses at the gene ends were 2 bases for V and 3 bases for J; bases not matched to a gene: 6. The CDR3 loop spans 17 amino acids. The CDR3 sequence is CASSPKGGTGDTGELFF. For the CDR3, the DNA is TGTGCCAGCTCACCAAAAGGAGGGACAGGGGACACCGGGGAGCTGTTTTTT.

This chain joins TRBV5-1 and TRBJ1-6, with 7 bases lining up with TRBD1. CDR3 length equals 20 residues. The V gene end was trimmed by 0 bases and the J gene end by 0 bases; junction bases not matched to a gene: 12. Germline V gene lookup returns CDR1 SGHRS and CDR2 YFSETQ. CDR3 sequence (DNA): TGCGCCAGCAGCTTGGGGATTCCTGCAGGGGGTAGCTCCTATAATTCACCCCTCCACTTT. This translates into CASSLGIPAGGSSYNSPLHF.

The DNA of the CDR3 is TGTGCCAGCAGCCGCCGGGACAGGGTTAATTCCGTCAGGGGCAATGAGCAGTTCTTC. Protein product: CASSRRDRVNSVRGNEQFF. J is TRBJ2-1 and V is TRBV7-8; 9 bases match TRBD1. Germline V gene lookup returns CDR1 SGHVS and CDR2 FQNEAQ. With V trimmed by 5 bases and J by 6 bases, 20 bases remained unmatched. The CDR3 covers 19 residues.

The CDR3 reads CASSFSGSNQPQHF. CDR3 nucleotides: TGTGCCAGCAGCTTCTCCGGGAGCAATCAGCCCCAGCATTTT. The chain joins TRBV7-7 to TRBJ1-5, with D hard to call. Trimming removed 3 bases at V and 1 base at J, with 7 bases between. This CDR3 region has 14 residues. The V gene's germline CDR1 is SSHAT and CDR2 FNYEAQ (reference sequence).

The rearrangement links TRBV28 to TRBJ1-5; no definite D call. With 6 bases removed from V and 6 bases from J, the gap between germline ends came to 12 bases. The CDR3 runs 13 residues. The V gene's germline CDR1 is MDHEN and CDR2 SYDVKM. CDR3 amino acids: CASSPTWSQPQHF. The DNA of the CDR3 is TGTGCCAGCAGCCCAACCTGGAGTCAGCCCCAGCATTTT.

This clone was seen more than once but under ten times. The chain is built from TRBV4-1 and TRBJ2-7, with 11 positions matching TRBD2. The CDR3 has 17 amino acids. Germline V gene sequence: CDR1 MGHRA, CDR2 YSYEKL. The V gene end was trimmed by 0 bases and the J gene end by 0 bases; junction bases not matched to a gene: 4. This chain's CDR3 is CASSQDRLAGSSYEQYF. The CDR3 DNA sequence: TGCGCCAGCAGCCAAGATCGACTAGCGGGGAGCTCCTACGAGCAGTACTTC.

The genes are TRBV24-1 and TRBJ2-3, with 8 bases fitting TRBD2. With V trimmed by 4 bases and J by 0 bases, 5 bases remained unmatched. Looked up from germline, CDR1 is KGHDR and CDR2 is SFDVKD. The CDR3 has 16 amino acids. The CDR3 DNA reads TGTGCCACCAGTGACCCGCGGGGGGCAAGCACAGATACGCAGTATTTT. Its translation: CATSDPRGASTDTQYF.

The chain employs TRBV11-3 and TRBJ1-1; the D gene is possibly TRBD1 (5 bases). Germline assignment: CDR1 SGHNT and CDR2 YENEEA. Between the trimmed V and J ends, which lost 4 bases and 5 bases, there was a span of 14 bases. CDR3 length equals 14 residues. The chain's CDR3 is CASSSFGGETEAFF. The CDR3 bases are TGTGCCAGCAGCTCCTTTGGGGGGGAGACTGAAGCTTTCTTT.

The rearrangement uses TRBV6-4 and TRBJ1-5; D is unresolved. V was pared by 3 bases and J by 7 bases, with 10 bases between. The CDR3 has 13 amino acids. The germline V gene has CDR1 MRHNA and CDR2 SNTAGT. CDR3 DNA sequence: TGTGCCAGCAGTGAGGGATCCGGCCAGCCCCAGCATTTT. Translating gives CASSEGSGQPQHF.